This TCR beta chain is drawn from a study of human T cells and chemical hapten exposure. General study results and limits: Donors had alopecia, so their immune response may differ from healthy people's.

V lost 2 bases, J lost 4 bases, and 11 bases lay in between. CDR1 SGDLS and CDR2 YYNGEE come from the germline V gene. This CDR3 has 14 residues. Only a few counts were recorded for this clonotype. What it binds is not known. Library construction involved attaching unique molecular identifiers to individual cDNA molecules, which allowed quantitative, reproducible TCR counting. TCRdb independently ran MiXCR on the RACE reads; one entry per CDR3 protein. The sample has roughly 34,000 distinct CDR3 sequences; just under 6.5% are singletons. As for time point: patch test 1, 2 weeks after DPC sensitization. Treatment specified: therapeutic diphenylcyclopropenone sensitization with weekly scalp DPC. The authors extracted total RNA from unfractionated whole blood.

The sample here was whole blood, taken in connection with sensitization to the hapten diphenylcyclopropenone (DPC). The genes are TRBV9 and TRBJ2-3; D is ambiguous. The receptor's source is a woman younger than 45 with alopecia areata. Some clones in this sample may be carry-over from other donors' samples. The CDR3 is CASSVYVSADTQYF. CDR3 in DNA: TGTGCCAGCAGCGTGTACGTTTCGGCAGATACGCAGTATTTT.